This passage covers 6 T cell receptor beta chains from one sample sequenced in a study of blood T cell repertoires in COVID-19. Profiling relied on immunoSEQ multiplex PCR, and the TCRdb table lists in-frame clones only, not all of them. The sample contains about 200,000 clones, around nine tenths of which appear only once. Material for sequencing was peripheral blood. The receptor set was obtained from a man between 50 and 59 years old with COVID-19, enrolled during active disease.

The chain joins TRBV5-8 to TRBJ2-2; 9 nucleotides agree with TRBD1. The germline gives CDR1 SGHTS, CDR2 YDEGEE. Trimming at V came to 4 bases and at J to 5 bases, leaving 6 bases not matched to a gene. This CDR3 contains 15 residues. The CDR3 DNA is TGTGCCAGCAGCGTACAGGGGGCGGGGACCGGGGAGCTGTTTTTT. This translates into CASSVQGAGTGELFF.

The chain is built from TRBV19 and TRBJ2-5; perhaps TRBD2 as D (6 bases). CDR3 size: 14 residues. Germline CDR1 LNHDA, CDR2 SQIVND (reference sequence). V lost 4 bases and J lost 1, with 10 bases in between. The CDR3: CASSSWGGQETQYF. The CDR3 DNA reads TGTGCCAGTAGTAGTTGGGGAGGCCAAGAGACCCAGTACTTC.

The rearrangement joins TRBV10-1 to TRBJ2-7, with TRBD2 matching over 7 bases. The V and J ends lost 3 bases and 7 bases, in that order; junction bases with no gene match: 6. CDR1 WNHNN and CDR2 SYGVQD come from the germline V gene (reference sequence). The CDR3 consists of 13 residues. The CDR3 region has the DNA TGCGCCAGCAGTGAAAGGGGAGCGGGGGAGCAGTACTTC. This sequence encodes CASSERGAGEQYF.

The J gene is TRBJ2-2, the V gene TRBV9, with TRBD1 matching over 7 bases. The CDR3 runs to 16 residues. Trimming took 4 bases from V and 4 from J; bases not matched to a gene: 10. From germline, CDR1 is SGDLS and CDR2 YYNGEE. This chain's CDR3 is CASSTHDRVGTGELFF. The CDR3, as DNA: TGTGCCAGCAGCACCCATGACAGGGTCGGCACCGGGGAGCTGTTTTTT. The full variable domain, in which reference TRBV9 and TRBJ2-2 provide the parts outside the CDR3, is DSGVTQTPKHLITATGQRVTLRCSPRSGDLSVYWYQQSLDQGLQFLIQYYNGEERAKGNILERFSAQQFPDLHSELNLSSLELGDSALYFCASSTHDRVGTGELFFGEGSRLTVL.

CDR3: CASSTPPVRLYGYTF. The CDR3 coding sequence is TGTGCCAGCAGTACCCCTCCGGTGAGGCTCTATGGCTACACCTTC. The gene calls are TRBV6-5 and TRBJ1-2; D unresolved. The CDR3 spans 15 residues. The V gene lost 5 bases and the J gene lost 4 bases, with 17 bases spanning the gap. Germline V gene data show CDR1 as MNHEY and CDR2 as SVGAGI.

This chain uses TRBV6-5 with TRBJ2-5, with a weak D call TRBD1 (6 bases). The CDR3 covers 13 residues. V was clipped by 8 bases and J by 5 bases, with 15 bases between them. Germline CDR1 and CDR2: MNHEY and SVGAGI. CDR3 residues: CASEQGFRETQYF. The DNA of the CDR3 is TGTGCCAGCGAACAGGGTTTTCGGGAGACCCAGTACTTC.